The 8 T cell receptor beta chains given below trace back to one sample, sequenced in a study of blood T cell repertoires in COVID-19. TCRdb keeps only in-frame clones here, not all; method: immunoSEQ multiplex PCR. The data contain around 300,000 clones, just under 90% of them singletons. Sample: PBMCs or T cells enriched from blood (not recorded which). These receptors came from a woman in her 30s who had recovered from COVID-19.

This clone appeared a single time. V is TRBV5-1 and J is TRBJ2-3; 11 bases are shared with TRBD2. CDR3 size: 16 residues. Germline CDR1 and CDR2: SGHRS and YFSETQ. J lost 2 bases, V lost 4 bases, and 6 bases had no gene match. CDR3 amino acids: CASSPLAGGTTDTQYF. In DNA form, the CDR3 reads TGCGCCAGCAGCCCTTTAGCGGGGGGGACCACAGATACGCAGTATTTT.

This chain's CDR3 is CAISESTAGGPGNEQFF. In DNA form, the CDR3 reads TGTGCCATCAGTGAGTCGACAGCGGGAGGGCCTGGGAATGAGCAGTTCTTC. J is TRBJ2-1 and V is TRBV10-3, with 10 nucleotides matching TRBD2. The ends lost 0 bases at V and 7 bases at J; junction bases unmatched: 9. This CDR3 spans 17 amino acids. Germline V gene data show CDR1 as ENHRY and CDR2 as SYGVKD.

This chain joins TRBV30 and TRBJ1-1; the D gene is possibly TRBD1 (5 bases). V lost 2 bases, J lost 1 base, and 11 bases lay in between. The germline gives CDR1 GTSNPN, CDR2 SVGIG (reference sequence). The CDR3 contains 14 residues. The CDR3 loop is CAWSSRGSNTEAFF. The CDR3 bases are TGTGCCTGGAGTTCACGGGGGTCGAACACTGAAGCTTTCTTT.

This chain joins TRBV6-5 and TRBJ2-5; 8 bases fit TRBD1. CDR3 length: 14 residues. Germline V gene sequence: CDR1 MNHEY, CDR2 SVGAGI. Trimming at V came to 6 bases and at J to 7 bases, leaving 10 bases not matched to a gene. CDR3 coding DNA: TGTGCCAGCAGCCCCGGGACAGGTTCTGGGACCCAGTACTTC. This sequence encodes CASSPGTGSGTQYF.

The chain uses TRBV4-2 and TRBJ2-1; TRBD2 aligns across 10 bases. Germline V lookup: CDR1 LGHNA, CDR2 YNFKEQ. V was clipped by 0 bases and J by 8 bases; unmatched bases: 10. The CDR3 contains 17 residues. The CDR3: CASSQEPEREGLYEQFF. The CDR3 nucleotides are TGTGCCAGCAGCCAAGAGCCTGAGCGGGAGGGCCTCTATGAGCAGTTCTTC.

The chain recombines TRBV12-3 or TRBV12-4 with TRBJ2-7; D is perhaps TRBD2 (5 bases). This CDR3 has 13 amino acids. Trimming left V 6 bases short and J 3 bases short, with 12 bases between. The CDR3 reads CASRVSGGYEQYF. DNA for the CDR3: TGTGCCAGCAGGGTCAGTGGAGGCTACGAGCAGTACTTC.

V usage is TRBV5-1 and J usage is TRBJ2-5; 10 bases are shared with TRBD1. V dropped 4 bases and J dropped 0; count of bases not matched to a gene: 6. Germline V CDR1 and CDR2: SGHRS, YFSETQ. The CDR3 is made up of 16 amino acids. The CDR3 loop reads CASSLGQGPNQETQYF. CDR3 nucleotide sequence: TGCGCCAGCAGCCTGGGACAGGGGCCTAACCAAGAGACCCAGTACTTC.

The chain has TRBV6-5 and TRBJ1-3; D might be TRBD1 (5 bases). V was pared by 7 bases and J by 2 bases, with 9 bases between. The CDR3 runs 13 residues. Germline V gene sequence: CDR1 MNHEY, CDR2 SVGAGI. Written as DNA, the CDR3 is TGTGCCAGCACCACGACAGCTGGAAACACCATATATTTT. Translated: CASTTTAGNTIYF.